This is a list of T cell receptor beta chains from one sample in a study of cytomegalovirus exposure and HLA in healthy donors. Here immunoSEQ multiplex PCR was the method, and the copy in TCRdb shows in-frame clones only, minus some. In the table there are tens of thousands of clones, about 78% of which are singletons. The sequencing sample was made of PBMCs. The receptors were gathered from a male donor in good health and CMV-seronegative. Both conserved end residues are part of each CDR3. A D gene is named only where the DNA matches it firmly. Size is stated for part of the rows, as once, few or many counts, or as a class when the clone is expanded.

V	size	J	D	DNA	CDR3
TRBV28	.	TRBJ2-3	TRBD2	TGTGCCAGCAGTTTAGTCCTAGCGGGAAGCACAGATACGCAGTATTTT	CASSLVLAGSTDTQYF
TRBV5-4	.	TRBJ2-3	TRBD2	TGTGCCAGCAGCTCCATAGCGGGAGAAGATACGCAGTATTTT	CASSSIAGEDTQYF
TRBV10-3	.	TRBJ1-3	.	TGTGCCATCAGTGTGGGGACACCCGGAAACACCATATATTTT	CAISVGTPGNTIYF
TRBV5-4	.	TRBJ1-2	.	TGTGCCAGCAGCTTGGACAGGACTAACTATGGCTACCCCTTC	CASSLDRTNYGYPF
TRBV18	.	TRBJ1-5	.	TGTGCCAGCTCACCCCGGGGGGGAAGCAATCAGCCCCAGAATTTT	CASSPRGGSNQPQNF
TRBV2	once	TRBJ1-6	TRBD1	TGTGCCAGCAGTGACCAGACAGGGGGTGGTTGGCCACCCCTCCACTTT	CASSDQTGGGWPPLHF
TRBV6-5	.	TRBJ1-3	TRBD1	TGTGCCAGCAGCCTACAGGGGTCTGGAAACACCATATATTTT	CASSLQGSGNTIYF
TRBV7-9	.	TRBJ2-7	.	TGTGCCAGCAGCTTAGGGTTATGCAGGGTAAGCGAGTACTTC	CASSLGLCRVSEYF
TRBV27	.	TRBJ2-2	.	TGTGCCAGCAGTCCGTCACTAATGGGTGGGGAGCTGTTTTTT	CASSPSLMGGELFF
TRBV7-9	.	TRBJ2-2	.	TGTGCCAGCAGCCAAAGAGCGAACACCGGGGAGCTGTTTTTT	CASSQRANTGELFF
TRBV6-6	.	TRBJ2-1	.	TGTGCCAGCAGTACCACAACCGAGCAGTTCTTC	CASSTTTEQFF
TRBV30	.	TRBJ1-6	.	TGTGCCTGGAGTGCTGGAGCCGAAAATTCACCCCTCCACTTT	CAWSAGAENSPLHF
TRBV4-2	.	TRBJ2-1	TRBD2	TGTGCCAGCAGCCAAGACGTCTCCAGCGGGGTTACCTACAATGAGCAGTTCTTC	CASSQDVSSGVTYNEQFF
TRBV18	.	TRBJ1-2	.	TGTGCCAGCTCACCAAGCCTTGTGGGGGCAGGGGACTATGGCTACACCTTC	CASSPSLVGAGDYGYTF
TRBV6-5	.	TRBJ2-2	TRBD1	TGTGCCATAAGGCCGGGACAGAAAACCGGGGAGCTGTTTTTT	CAIRPGQKTGELFF
TRBV5-1	.	TRBJ2-5	.	TGCGCCAGCAGCTCGGACCCGGGACAATCGCAAGAGACCCAGTACTTC	CASSSDPGQSQETQYF
TRBV12-5	once	TRBJ1-5	TRBD1	TGTGCTAGTGGTGGGACAGGGTTTCAGCCCCAGCATTTT	CASGGTGFQPQHF
TRBV4-3	.	TRBJ1-5	.	TGCGCCAGCAGCCAAGAAGACCCCAGGGCGAGTGGCAATCAGCCCCAGCATTTT	CASSQEDPRASGNQPQHF